This entry is about one T cell receptor beta chain. This same CDR3 is encoded by further DNA sequences in the sample. Assay used: immunoSEQ multiplex PCR; TCRdb lists only in-frame clones, some missing. The sample contains around 110,000 clones, roughly 85% of which appear only once. This CDR3 comprises 13 residues. V gave up 6 bases and J gave up 2 bases, with 11 bases separating them. CDR1 and CDR2 (germline): MNHEY, SVGAGI. The entry originates in a study of blood T cell repertoires in COVID-19. The rearrangement joins TRBV6-5 to TRBJ2-7, with a weak D call TRBD2 (5 bases). Sequences were obtained from peripheral blood. The source is a man aged 25-45 years with acute or convalescent COVID-19. The CDR3 spells CASRGTSAYEQYF. CDR3 nucleotides: TGTGCCAGCAGAGGTACTAGTGCCTACGAGCAGTACTTC.